Shown below are 21 T cell receptor beta chains from a single sample sequenced in a study of T cell repertoires in cytomegalovirus infection. From the reads, TCRdb called clonotypes with MiXCR, one entry per CDR3 protein. This sample carries about 140,000 distinct CDR3 sequences, roughly 6% of them seen once, and the ten largest clones take about a sixth. Sequencing was done on a sample of PBMCs. These receptors were obtained from a human donor in good health (CMV status not recorded). Some clones in this sample may be carry-over from other donors' samples.

The J gene is TRBJ1-5, the V gene TRBV7-9, with D perhaps TRBD1 (5 bases). Germline V gene data show CDR1 as SEHNR and CDR2 as FQNEAQ (reference sequence). V was clipped by 5 bases and J by 7 bases, with 15 bases between them. The CDR3 loop spans 14 amino acids. The CDR3 spells CASSKEDKYQPQHF. For the CDR3, the DNA is TGTGCCAGCAGCAAAGAGGACAAGTACCAGCCCCAGCATTTT.

This clonotype showed up many times. This sequence joins TRBV7-2 and TRBJ2-3, with D possibly being TRBD2 (6 bases). The germline V gene encodes CDR1 SGHTA and CDR2 FQGNSA. Trimming stripped 5 bases from V and 6 bases from J, with 15 bases between. There are 14 residues in the CDR3. CDR3 loop: CASSLGGARDTQYF. CDR3 bases: TGTGCCAGCAGCCTGGGGGGAGCGCGGGATACGCAGTATTTT. The full variable domain, rest sourced from reference TRBV7-2 and TRBJ2-3, is GAGVSQSPSNKVTEKGKDVELRCDPISGHTALYWYRQSLGQGLEFLIYFQGNSAPDKSGLPSDRFSAERTGGSVSTLTIQRTQQEDSAVYLCASSLGGARDTQYFGPGTRLTVL.

This clonotype was observed a handful of times. The genes are TRBV7-2 and TRBJ2-2, with 9 bases that match TRBD2. Germline assignment: CDR1 SGHTA and CDR2 FQGNSA. V shed 5 bases and J 6 bases; nucleotides not matched to a gene: 10. This CDR3 region has 16 residues. The CDR3 sequence is CASSPSLAGAPGELFF. The CDR3 nucleotides read TGTGCCAGCAGCCCGAGTTTAGCGGGGGCCCCCGGGGAGCTGTTTTTT.

This clonotype came up many times. J is TRBJ2-2 and V is TRBV7-2, with TRBD2 identical over 7 bases. J gave up 2 bases and V 5 bases, and 8 bases lay outside the gene matches. The germline V gene has CDR1 SGHTA and CDR2 FQGNSA. The CDR3 runs 16 residues. This CDR3 reads CASSEGTTANTGELFF. In DNA form, the CDR3 reads TGTGCCAGCAGCGAAGGGACTACCGCAAACACCGGGGAGCTGTTTTTT.

The sample holds a few counts of this clonotype. This sequence joins TRBV11-1 and TRBJ1-6; no clear D gene. The CDR3 sequence is 14 residues long. Between the trimmed V and J ends, which lost 5 bases and 8 bases, there was a span of 13 bases. The germline V gene encodes CDR1 SGHAT and CDR2 FQDESV (reference sequence). The DNA of the CDR3 is TGTGCCAGCAGCCGGGCCGGCTCGGATTCACCCCTCCACTTT. It yields the protein CASSRAGSDSPLHF.

This clonotype was found many times. The chain joins TRBV7-2 to TRBJ1-6; D is undetermined. Germline-derived CDR1 and CDR2 are SGHTA and FQGNSA. This CDR3 spans 12 amino acids. The germline V and J ends were trimmed by 4 bases and 7 bases, with 5 bases remaining between them. CDR3 residues: CASSSRNSPLHF. The CDR3 DNA is TGTGCCAGCAGCTCTAGGAATTCACCCCTCCACTTT.

In its sample, this clonotype was seen many times. This chain uses TRBV7-2 with TRBJ1-2; perhaps TRBD1 as D (5 bases). The CDR3 runs 13 residues. Germline lookup yields CDR1 SGHTA and CDR2 FQGNSA. V was trimmed by 3 bases and J by 4 bases, leaving 9 bases between them. CDR3 region: CASSFDSGYGYTF. DNA for the CDR3: TGTGCCAGCAGCTTTGACAGCGGCTATGGCTACACCTTC. Filled out from reference TRBV7-2 and TRBJ1-2, the complete variable domain reads GAGVSQSPSNKVTEKGKDVELRCDPISGHTALYWYRQSLGQGLEFLIYFQGNSAPDKSGLPSDRFSAERTGGSVSTLTIQRTQQEDSAVYLCASSFDSGYGYTFGSGTRLTVV.

The rearrangement links TRBV29-1 to TRBJ1-2; tentatively, D is TRBD1 (6 bases). The germline V gene has CDR1 SQVTM and CDR2 ANQGSEA. Trimming pared 8 bases from V and 6 bases from J, leaving 10 bases between. The CDR3 is 10 amino acids. The DNA for the CDR3 is TGCAGCCACAGGGAAGATGGCTACACCTTC. Protein: CSHREDGYTF.

This clonotype was picked up many times. The gene calls are TRBV7-2 and TRBJ1-1, with D unresolved. Germline CDR1 is SGHTA and CDR2 is FQGNSA. The ends were cut back, 5 bases at V and 0 bases at J, with 7 bases in the middle. This CDR3 has 13 residues. The CDR3 protein is CASSVRLNTEAFF. Written as DNA, the CDR3 is TGTGCCAGCAGCGTTCGGTTGAACACTGAAGCTTTCTTT.

Ten or more counts support this clonotype. The genes are TRBV7-2 and TRBJ2-2, with D possibly being TRBD1 (5 bases). This CDR3 spans 14 amino acids. V gave up 4 bases and J gave up 6 bases, with 12 bases separating them. CDR1 and CDR2 (germline): SGHTA, FQGNSA. CDR3 in amino acids: CASSYDRRAGELFF. As DNA, the CDR3 is TGTGCCAGCAGCTACGACAGAAGGGCCGGGGAGCTGTTTTTT.

This clonotype was picked up a small number of times. The chain joins TRBV27 to TRBJ1-3; D is unresolved. This CDR3 region has 13 residues. Germline V CDR1 and CDR2: MNHEY, SMNVEV (reference sequence). V lost 6 bases to trimming and J lost 0 bases, with 6 bases between them. The CDR3 nucleotides are TGTGCCAGCAGCTCGAACTCTGGAAACACCATATATTTT. It specifies CASSSNSGNTIYF.

This clonotype showed up many times. The chain uses TRBV7-2 and TRBJ1-6; 10 bases match TRBD1. Losses at the gene ends were 2 bases for V and 7 bases for J; bases not matched to a gene: 5. The CDR3 loop spans 16 amino acids. Germline V gene lookup returns CDR1 SGHTA and CDR2 FQGNSA. The CDR3, as DNA: TGTGCCAGCAGCTTAAATTGGGACAGGGGAAATTCACCCCTCCACTTT. Its translation: CASSLNWDRGNSPLHF.

The rearrangement joins TRBV20-1 to TRBJ2-3; 8 nucleotides align to TRBD1. The germline V gene has CDR1 DFQATT and CDR2 SNEGSKA (reference sequence). V shed 5 bases and J 1 base; nucleotides not matched to a gene: 2. There are 13 residues in the CDR3. As DNA, the CDR3 is TGCAGTGCTGCGGGACAGGGCACAGATACGCAGTATTTT. Its translation: CSAAGQGTDTQYF.

This clonotype was counted ten times or more. The chain has TRBV7-2 and TRBJ2-3, with D possibly being TRBD2 (5 bases). V lost 0 bases to trimming and J lost 2 bases, with 21 bases between them. In germline, CDR1 is SGHTA, CDR2 FQGNSA. This CDR3 is built from 19 residues. The CDR3 spells CASSLAATQRGSNTDTQYF. The CDR3 DNA reads TGTGCCAGCAGCTTAGCGGCAACACAGAGAGGGTCGAACACAGATACGCAGTATTTT.

This clonotype was observed a few times. The V gene is TRBV4-1, the J gene TRBJ2-3; TRBD1 agrees at 7 bases. The V and J ends lost 5 bases and 6 bases, in that order; junction bases with no gene match: 5. Germline V CDR1 and CDR2: MGHRA, YSYEKL. The length of the CDR3 is 13 residues. The CDR3 bases are TGCGCCAGCAGCGACGTACAGGGGGATACGCAGTATTTT. Translation gives CASSDVQGDTQYF.

This rearrangement joins TRBV29-1 to TRBJ1-1; D is unresolved. Germline assignment: CDR1 SQVTM and CDR2 ANQGSEA. The CDR3 covers 11 residues. The V and J ends lost 3 bases and 3 bases respectively, with 5 bases between them. The CDR3, as DNA: TGCAGCGTTGACGGGGACACTGAAGCTTTCTTT. Translating it yields CSVDGDTEAFF.

This clonotype showed up many times. V is TRBV7-8 and J is TRBJ1-2; D is undetermined. The ends were cut back, 4 bases at V and 0 bases at J, with 9 bases in the middle. The V gene's germline CDR1 is SGHVS and CDR2 FQNEAQ. This CDR3 comprises 14 residues. In DNA form, the CDR3 reads TGTGCCAGCAGCTCCGTTGTGGCTAACTATGGCTACACCTTC. This codes for CASSSVVANYGYTF.

This clonotype showed up just a few times. The chain employs TRBV20-1 and TRBJ2-7; TRBD1 matches 7 bases. CDR3 size: 14 residues. Trimming cost V 6 bases and J 3 bases; bases outside gene matches: 11. Germline values: CDR1 DFQATT, CDR2 SNEGSKA (reference sequence). DNA of the CDR3: TGCAGTGCCCCCGACGACAGGGAAAACTACGAGCAGTACTTC. Its protein product is CSAPDDRENYEQYF.

This clonotype has ten or more counts. This sequence joins TRBV28 and TRBJ1-2, with D tentatively TRBD1 (5 bases). Per germline, CDR1 MDHEN and CDR2 SYDVKM. The CDR3 is 15 amino acids. V was trimmed by 10 bases and J by 0 bases, leaving 18 bases between them. The CDR3 here is CAIGTQGIPNYGYTF. CDR3 nucleotides: TGTGCCATCGGGACTCAAGGTATCCCTAACTATGGCTACACCTTC.

This clonotype was recorded many times. The CDR3 loop is CASSPGRESPGANVLTF. The CDR3 DNA reads TGTGCCAGCAGCCCAGGGAGGGAATCCCCTGGGGCCAACGTCCTGACTTTC. The V call is TRBV11-1, the J call TRBJ2-6, with 7 bases that match TRBD2. This CDR3 spans 17 amino acids. Trimming cost V 5 bases and J 2 bases; bases outside gene matches: 9. Germline CDR1 SGHAT, CDR2 FQDESV (reference sequence). The whole variable domain, filled in from reference TRBV11-1 and TRBJ2-6, reads EAEVAQSPRYKITEKSQAVAFWCDPISGHATLYWYRQILGQGPELLVQFQDESVVDDSQLPKDRFSAERLKGVDSTLKIQPAELGDSAMYLCASSPGRESPGANVLTFGAGSRLTVL.

This clonotype was counted a few times. This rearrangement joins TRBV15 to TRBJ1-3; tentatively, D is TRBD1 (5 bases). With 0 bases removed from V and 4 bases from J, the gap between germline ends came to 13 bases. The CDR3 covers 16 residues. Germline V gives CDR1 LNHNV, CDR2 YYDKDF (reference sequence). This chain's CDR3 is CATSRDAGSQGNTIYF. CDR3 DNA: TGTGCCACCAGCAGAGATGCAGGGAGTCAAGGAAACACCATATATTTT.